This T cell receptor beta chain appears in the sequencing data of a study of CD8 T cells in Susac syndrome. The authors carried out high-throughput sequencing of TCR beta. They applied it to CD8+ and CD4+ T cells obtained from blood. Each multiple sclerosis control was a treatment-naive patient with relapsing-remitting disease that was either stable or active. RNA in amounts of about 0.45 to 1 ug was reverse transcribed with random hexamers. One entry per CDR3 protein, called by TCRdb with MiXCR from the immunoSEQ multiplex PCR reads. This sample has around 230,000 distinct CDR3 sequences, with around 95% found just once. The V end lost 7 bases, the J end lost 3 bases, and 9 bases lay between the germline ends. This CDR3 has 12 amino acids. CDR1 is SQVTM, CDR2 ANQGSEA, per germline.

The TCR was taken from a human donor with multiple sclerosis. This chain uses TRBV29-1 with TRBJ2-2; tentative D call: TRBD1 (5 bases). Sequencing was carried out using CD4+ T cells from PBMCs. This CDR3 reads CSGRQHTGELFF. CDR3 DNA: TGCAGCGGCCGACAGCACACCGGGGAGCTGTTTTTT.